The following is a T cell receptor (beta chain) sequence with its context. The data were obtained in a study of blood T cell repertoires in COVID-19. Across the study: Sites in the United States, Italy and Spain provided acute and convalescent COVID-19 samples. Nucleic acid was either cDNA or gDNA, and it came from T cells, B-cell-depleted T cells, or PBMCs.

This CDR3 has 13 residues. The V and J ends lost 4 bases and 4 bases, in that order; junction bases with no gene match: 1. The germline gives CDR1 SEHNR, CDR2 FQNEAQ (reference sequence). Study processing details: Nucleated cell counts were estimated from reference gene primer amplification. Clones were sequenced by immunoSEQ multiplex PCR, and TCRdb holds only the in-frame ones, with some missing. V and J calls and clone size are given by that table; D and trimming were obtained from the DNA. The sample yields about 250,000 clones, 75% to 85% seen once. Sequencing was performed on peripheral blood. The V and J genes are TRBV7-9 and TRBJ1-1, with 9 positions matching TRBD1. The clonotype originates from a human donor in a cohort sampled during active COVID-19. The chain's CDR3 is CASSWTGVTEAFF. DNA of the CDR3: TGTGCCAGCAGCTGGACAGGGGTCACTGAAGCTTTCTTT.